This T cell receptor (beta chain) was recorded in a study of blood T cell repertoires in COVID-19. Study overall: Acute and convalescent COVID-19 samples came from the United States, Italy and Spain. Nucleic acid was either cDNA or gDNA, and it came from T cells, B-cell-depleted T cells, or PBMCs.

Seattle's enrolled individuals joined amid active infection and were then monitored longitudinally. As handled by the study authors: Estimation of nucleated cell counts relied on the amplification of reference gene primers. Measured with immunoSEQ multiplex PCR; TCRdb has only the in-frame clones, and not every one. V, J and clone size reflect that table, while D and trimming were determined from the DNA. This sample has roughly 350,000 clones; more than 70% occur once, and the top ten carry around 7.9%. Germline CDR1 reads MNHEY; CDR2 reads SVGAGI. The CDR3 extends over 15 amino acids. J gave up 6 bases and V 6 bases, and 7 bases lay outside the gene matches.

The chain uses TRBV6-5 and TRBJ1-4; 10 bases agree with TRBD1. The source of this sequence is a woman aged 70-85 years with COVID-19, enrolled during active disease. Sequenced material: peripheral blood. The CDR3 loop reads CASSKDRGRHEKLFF. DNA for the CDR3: TGTGCCAGCAGCAAGGACAGGGGGAGACATGAAAAACTGTTTTTT.